This is a list of T cell receptor delta chains from one sample in a study of DNA immune sequencing with unique molecular identifiers. TCRdb processed the multiplex PCR reads again with the CATT caller. The data hold approximately 800 delta-chain clones, with approximately 3% observed a single time. Sequencing input: gamma-delta T cells from PBMCs. The receptors originated from a human donor in good health. Both conserved end residues are part of each CDR3. The D gene is left open where the match is weak. Each size is once, few, many or a size class.

v_call: TRDV2; j_call: TRDJ1; d_call: TRDD3; clone_size: large; cdr3_aa: CACTEVRLGDTAPDKLIF; cdr3_nt: TGTGCCTGTACCGAGGTGAGACTGGGGGATACAGCTCCCGATAAACTCATCTTT
v_call: TRDV2; j_call: TRDJ1; d_call: TRDD3; clone_size: large; cdr3_aa: CACDKVAGGYVYTDKLIF; cdr3_nt: TGTGCCTGTGACAAAGTGGCTGGGGGATACGTTTACACCGATAAACTCATCTTT
v_call: TRDV2; j_call: TRDJ3; d_call: TRDD3; clone_size: few; cdr3_aa: CACDPTGGADSSWDTRQMFF; cdr3_nt: TGTGCCTGTGACCCTACTGGGGGAGCCGATAGCTCCTGGGACACCCGACAGATGTTTTTC
v_call: TRDV2; j_call: TRDJ3; d_call: NA; clone_size: medium-sized; cdr3_aa: CACDEGSNSWDTRQMFF; cdr3_nt: TGTGCCTGTGACGAGGGATCCAACTCCTGGGACACCCGACAGATGTTTTTC
v_call: TRDV2; j_call: TRDJ3; d_call: TRDD3; clone_size: large; cdr3_aa: CACDVTGGPTSSWDTRQMFF; cdr3_nt: TGTGCCTGTGACGTTACTGGGGGTCCTACCAGCTCCTGGGACACCCGACAGATGTTTTTC
v_call: TRDV2; j_call: TRDJ1; d_call: TRDD3; clone_size: large; cdr3_aa: CACEGLGDTLGYTDKLIF; cdr3_nt: TGTGCCTGTGAAGGACTGGGGGATACGCTGGGGTACACCGATAAACTCATCTTT
v_call: TRDV2; j_call: TRDJ1; d_call: TRDD3; clone_size: few; cdr3_aa: CACDTVGSGGYTDKLIF; cdr3_nt: TGTGCCTGTGACACGGTCGGGTCTGGGGGATACACCGATAAACTCATCTTT
v_call: TRDV2; j_call: TRDJ1; d_call: TRDD3; clone_size: medium-sized; cdr3_aa: CACDTLAGDKGADKLIF; cdr3_nt: TGTGCCTGTGACACCCTAGCCGGGGATAAAGGCGCCGATAAACTCATCTTT
v_call: TRDV2; j_call: TRDJ1; d_call: TRDD3; clone_size: medium-sized; cdr3_aa: CACDTGALLGDNPDKLIF; cdr3_nt: TGTGCCTGTGACACCGGGGCTTTACTGGGGGATAATCCCGATAAACTCATCTTT
v_call: TRDV2; j_call: TRDJ1; d_call: NA; clone_size: medium-sized; cdr3_aa: CACDLVGAFTDKLIF; cdr3_nt: TGTGCCTGTGACCTTGTGGGGGCCTTCACCGATAAACTCATCTTT
v_call: TRDV2; j_call: TRDJ1; d_call: TRDD3; clone_size: medium-sized; cdr3_aa: CACDVLGVNDKLIF; cdr3_nt: TGTGCCTGTGACGTACTGGGGGTCAACGATAAACTCATCTTT
v_call: TRDV2; j_call: TRDJ1; d_call: TRDD3; clone_size: large; cdr3_aa: CACDTLLGANTDKLIF; cdr3_nt: TGTGCCTGTGACACCTTACTGGGGGCCAACACCGATAAACTCATCTTT
v_call: TRDV2; j_call: TRDJ1; d_call: NA; clone_size: medium-sized; cdr3_aa: CACEGMGLRDTDKLIF; cdr3_nt: TGTGCCTGTGAAGGGATGGGGCTCAGGGACACCGATAAACTCATCTTT
v_call: TRDV2; j_call: TRDJ3; d_call: TRDD3; clone_size: few; cdr3_aa: CACDNLLGDPSSWDTRQMFF; cdr3_nt: TGTGCCTGTGATAACTTACTGGGGGACCCGAGCTCCTGGGACACCCGACAGATGTTTTTC
v_call: TRDV2; j_call: TRDJ1; d_call: NA; clone_size: few; cdr3_aa: CACDTVGGDSNKLIF; cdr3_nt: TGTGCCTGTGACACCGTCGGGGGGGACAGCAATAAACTCATCTTT
v_call: TRDV2; j_call: TRDJ3; d_call: TRDD3; clone_size: medium-sized; cdr3_aa: CACDTVTGGYGSWDTRQMFF; cdr3_nt: TGTGCCTGTGACACCGTTACTGGGGGATACGGCTCCTGGGACACCCGACAGATGTTTTTC
v_call: TRDV2; j_call: TRDJ1; d_call: TRDD3; clone_size: medium-sized; cdr3_aa: CACDTVPGGPDTDKLIF; cdr3_nt: TGTGCCTGTGACACCGTGCCTGGGGGCCCCGACACCGATAAACTCATCTTT
v_call: TRDV2; j_call: TRDJ3; d_call: TRDD3; clone_size: medium-sized; cdr3_aa: CACDTGDLGASTSWDTRQMFF; cdr3_nt: TGTGCCTGTGACACCGGAGATCTGGGGGCCTCGACCTCCTGGGACACCCGACAGATGTTTTTC
v_call: TRDV2; j_call: TRDJ1; d_call: TRDD3; clone_size: medium-sized; cdr3_aa: CACDGLGDMGTDKLIF; cdr3_nt: TGTGCCTGTGACGGACTGGGGGATATGGGCACCGATAAACTCATCTTT